One TCR beta chain is described in this entry. As originally analysed: Junction-only immunoSEQ sequences carried no quality scores, so filtering differed. Libraries were prepared by immunoSEQ multiplex PCR; TCRdb keeps only in-frame clonotypes and omits some of them. The DNA was the basis for D and trimming; V, J and clone size are from that table. This sample has some 1,100,000 clones, with roughly 74% found just once. The data were taken from a study of shared clonotypes between healthy human individuals. V was cut by 4 bases and J by 1 base, with 22 bases left in between. The CDR3 contains 18 residues. Germline CDR1 MDHEN, CDR2 SYDVKM.

This receptor was identified in a young man in good health. Some clones in this sample may be carry-over from other donors' samples. V and J are TRBV28 and TRBJ2-5; D may match TRBD1 or TRBD2 (6 bases each). Sequencing input: memory CD4+ T cells from PBMCs. Subset noted: CD45RA-negative fraction. This CDR3 is CASSSPLGGGQSQETQYF. DNA of the CDR3: TGTGCCAGCAGTTCACCCCTCGGAGGGGGACAAAGCCAAGAGACCCAGTACTTC.